This T cell receptor (beta chain) was profiled in a study of shared clonotypes between healthy human individuals. As to this clone: The sample contains more than one DNA sequence encoding this CDR3.

The CDR3 is 14 residues long. In germline, CDR1 is SEHNR, CDR2 FQNEAQ (reference sequence). Trimming pared 2 bases from V and 2 bases from J, leaving 9 bases between. The authors distributed each subset's genomic DNA evenly over several immunoSEQ plates. Sequenced by immunoSEQ multiplex PCR; TCRdb stores in-frame clones only, minus some. The table shows some 2 million clones, with 85% to 95% occurring only once. Positively selected for CCR7, the CD45RO-negative cells used as naive CD8 cells excluded terminally differentiated effector memory CD45RA+ cells. The V gene is TRBV7-9, the J gene TRBJ1-2; D not resolved. The sample comprised naive CD8+ T cells sorted from blood. The receptor was derived from a man aged 18 to 30 in good health. The CDR3: CASSLITANYGYTF. CDR3 in DNA: TGTGCCAGCAGCTTAATTACAGCCAACTATGGCTACACCTTC.